Each of the 20 T cell receptor beta chains below was sequenced from the same sample in a study of identical twins. TCRdb independently ran MiXCR on the 5' RACE reads; one entry per CDR3 protein. Here the sample spans under 900,000 distinct CDR3 sequences, approximately 13% being singletons. The same data also went into a second study, on yellow fever vaccine responses in identical twins.

Sample: PBMCs. These receptors were collected from a young woman in good health.

V usage is TRBV28 and J usage is TRBJ1-1; 9 bases are a match to TRBD1. CDR3 length: 19 residues. CDR1 MDHEN and CDR2 SYDVKM come from the germline V gene. V lost 6 bases and J lost 3; bases outside the gene matches: 20. For the CDR3, the DNA is TGTGCCAGCAGACGATACGCGGGACAGGGCCTCTTAGGATACACTGAAGCTTTCTTT. It encodes CASRRYAGQGLLGYTEAFF. The full variable domain, completed using reference TRBV28 and TRBJ1-1, is DVKVTQSSRYLVKRTGEKVFLECVQDMDHENMFWYRQDPGLGLRLIYFSYDVKMKEKGDIPEGYSVSREKKERFSLILESASTNQTSMYLCASRRYAGQGLLGYTEAFFGQGTRLTVV.

The chain links TRBV19 to TRBJ1-1, with 7 nucleotides matching TRBD1. CDR1 and CDR2 from the germline V gene are LNHDA and SQIVND (reference sequence). This CDR3 spans 14 amino acids. J lost 4 bases, V lost 7 bases, and 9 bases had no gene match. The DNA for the CDR3 is TGTGCCAGTAAAGCACAGGGGAGTCTCACTGAAGCTTTCTTT. It is translated as CASKAQGSLTEAFF.

The V call is TRBV4-1, the J call TRBJ2-7; TRBD2 is a possible D gene (5 bases). V was pared by 4 bases and J by 1 base, with 11 bases between. CDR1 is MGHRA, CDR2 YSYEKL, per germline. The CDR3 consists of 14 residues. This chain's CDR3 is CASSLTRGSYEQYV. Written as DNA, the CDR3 is TGCGCCAGCAGCCTCACTCGGGGATCCTACGAGCAGTACGTC.

This clonotype was detected a few times. The J gene is TRBJ2-7, the V gene TRBV20-1; 11 bases are shared with TRBD1. The junction had 3 bases not matched to a gene; V was cut back by 5 bases and J by 3 bases. This CDR3 spans 13 amino acids. The germline gives CDR1 DFQATT, CDR2 SNEGSKA (reference sequence). CDR3 nucleotides: TGCAGTGCTCCCGGGACAGGGGGCTACGAGCAGTACGTC. It yields the protein CSAPGTGGYEQYV.

In regard to this clonotype: Because it lacks the conserved phenylalanine or tryptophan at the end, this CDR3 is likely a read error. Because the CDR3's place on the DNA is in doubt, the DNA is left out and the CDR3 is given as listed by TCRdb. V and J are TRBV21-1 and TRBJ2-3; TRBD2, as called in the table, went unchecked against the DNA. TRBV21-1 is shown as a pseudogene. The CDR3 has 17 amino acids, counting both end residues. CDR3 amino acids: CASRAVGSGGFRDTQYI.

This clonotype was observed a handful of times. The CDR3 protein is CASSPLTSGGTGELFF. DNA of the CDR3: TGCGCCAGCAGCCCATTGACTAGCGGGGGCACCGGGGAGCTGTTTTTT. The V gene is TRBV5-1, the J gene TRBJ2-2, with 12 nucleotides matching TRBD2. Germline assignment: CDR1 SGHRS and CDR2 YFSETQ. The CDR3 length is 16 residues. Losses at the gene ends were 4 bases for V and 4 bases for J; bases not matched to a gene: 5.

This sequence joins TRBV20-1 and TRBJ2-5; no clear D. CDR3 size: 13 residues. V was cut by 0 bases and J by 5 bases, with 10 bases left in between. Germline V lookup: CDR1 DFQATT, CDR2 SNEGSKA (reference sequence). The chain's CDR3 is CSAREVNGETQYF. Written as DNA, the CDR3 is TGCAGTGCTAGAGAGGTGAACGGTGAGACCCAGTACTTC.

This clonotype has just a few counts. This rearrangement joins TRBV3-1 to TRBJ2-5; TRBD2 matches 14 bases. Germline V gene data show CDR1 as LGHDT and CDR2 as YNNKEL (reference sequence). This CDR3 spans 16 amino acids. The ends lost 2 bases at V and 7 bases at J; junction bases unmatched: 6. This CDR3 is CASSQFGTSGSGTQYF. In nucleotides, the CDR3 is TGTGCCAGCAGCCAATTCGGGACTAGCGGGAGCGGGACCCAGTACTTC.

CDR3 nucleotides: TGTGCCACCAGTGATTTGCAAAGGGAGACCCAGTACTTC. This sequence encodes CATSDLQRETQYF. The chain links TRBV24-1 to TRBJ2-5, with D unclear. The V gene's germline CDR1 is KGHDR and CDR2 SFDVKD. Trimming removed 0 bases at V and 5 bases at J, with 6 bases between. The CDR3 covers 13 residues.

The sample holds a few counts of this clonotype. The V and J genes are TRBV7-9 and TRBJ2-2; a possible D gene is TRBD2 (5 bases). The CDR3 is 14 residues long. Germline CDR1 reads SEHNR; CDR2 reads FQNEAQ (reference sequence). The V and J ends lost 1 base and 6 bases respectively, with 9 bases between them. CDR3 nucleotides: TGTGCCAGCAGCTTAGTAGCGCTGGCCGGGGAGCTGTTTTTT. Its translation is CASSLVALAGELFF.

This clonotype was recorded at least ten times. The gene calls are TRBV5-1 and TRBJ2-1; 9 bases are shared with TRBD2. With V trimmed by 0 bases and J by 2 bases, 3 bases remained unmatched. The germline V gene has CDR1 SGHRS and CDR2 YFSETQ. The CDR3 loop spans 16 amino acids. The CDR3 protein is CASSLVAGDPYNEQFF. The CDR3 DNA is TGCGCCAGCAGCTTGGTAGCGGGAGACCCCTACAATGAGCAGTTCTTC.

This clonotype came up once. V and J are TRBV4-1 and TRBJ2-1; either TRBD1 or TRBD2 may fit D (6 bases each). CDR1 MGHRA and CDR2 YSYEKL come from the germline V gene. Trimming stripped 1 base from V and 0 bases from J, with 16 bases between. The CDR3 length is 18 residues. This CDR3 reads CASSQVWGAGSSYNEQFF. The CDR3 DNA follows: TGCGCCAGCAGCCAAGTGTGGGGGGCGGGGAGCTCCTACAATGAGCAGTTCTTC.

V is TRBV7-6 and J is TRBJ2-7; 9 bases are a match to TRBD1. The CDR3 extends over 15 amino acids. In germline, CDR1 is SGHVS, CDR2 FNYEAQ. After removal of 4 bases from V and 5 bases from J, the junction contained 9 bases not matched to a gene. CDR3 bases: TGTGCCAGCAGCTCACGGGGGACAGGGACCGACGAGCAGTACTTC. Protein: CASSSRGTGTDEQYF.

The CDR3 coding sequence is TGCAGTGCCGGAACAGGGACGTTGTTCAATGAGCAGTTCTTC. Encoded protein: CSAGTGTLFNEQFF. The chain couples TRBV20-1 to TRBJ2-1, with D perhaps TRBD1 (6 bases). Germline V CDR1 and CDR2: DFQATT, SNEGSKA (reference sequence). The ends were cut back, 6 bases at V and 6 bases at J, with 18 bases in the middle. The CDR3 is 14 amino acids.

The chain couples TRBV6-1 to TRBJ2-2; D remains ambiguous. CDR3 size: 15 residues. Trimming took off 5 bases at V and 8 bases at J, with 18 bases between the two ends. Germline CDR1 is MNHNS and CDR2 is SASEGT. In DNA form, the CDR3 reads TGTGCCAGCAGTCCGATGGTTCCCTATTTTGGGGAGCTGTTTTTT. Protein product: CASSPMVPYFGELFF.

This clonotype was seen more than once but under ten times. This sequence joins TRBV20-1 and TRBJ2-1; 8 bases align to TRBD1. Germline V gene lookup returns CDR1 DFQATT and CDR2 SNEGSKA (reference sequence). V trimming: 6 bases; J trimming: 15 bases; junction bases outside the gene matches: 13. This CDR3 spans 12 amino acids. CDR3 nucleotide sequence: TGCAGTGCAAAAAGCCCCGGACAGGGTTGGTTCTTC. Its protein is CSAKSPGQGWFF.

The chain is built from TRBV11-2 and TRBJ2-7; the match to TRBD1 covers 9 bases. The germline CDR1 and CDR2 sequences are SGHAT and FQNNGV. The length of the CDR3 is 15 residues. With 5 bases clipped from V and 2 bases from J, the junction kept 7 bases outside the gene matches. Here the CDR3 DNA reads TGTGCCAGCAGCACCAGGACAGGGGAGGCCTACGAGCAGTACTTC. It is translated as CASSTRTGEAYEQYF.

This clonotype has at least ten counts. The chain carries TRBV20-1 and TRBJ2-4, with TRBD2 matching 7 bases. The CDR3 has 16 residues. V shed 6 bases, J shed 8 bases, and the junction held 19 bases outside the gene matches. Germline V gene data show CDR1 as DFQATT and CDR2 as SNEGSKA (reference sequence). The CDR3 is CSAPTGRGLSRYIQYF. CDR3 sequence (DNA): TGCAGTGCCCCAACGGGGAGGGGCCTCTCCAGATACATTCAGTACTTC.

This clonotype occurred a few times. This chain uses TRBV10-3 with TRBJ1-5; 8 bases are shared with TRBD1. From germline, CDR1 is ENHRY and CDR2 SYGVKD. J was trimmed by 6 bases and V by 6 bases; bases with no gene match: 4. CDR3 length: 13 amino acids. The CDR3 region has the DNA TGTGCCATCAGCCAGGGGGCCGCTCAGCCCCAGCATTTT. Its protein is CAISQGAAQPQHF.

The chain recombines TRBV4-1 with TRBJ2-1; 9 bases are shared with TRBD2. The CDR3 extends over 18 amino acids. J lost 4 bases, V lost 0 bases, and 10 bases had no gene match. Germline CDR1 is MGHRA and CDR2 is YSYEKL. CDR3: CASSQDAHLAGPYNEQFF. Written as DNA, the CDR3 is TGCGCCAGCAGCCAAGATGCGCATCTAGCGGGGCCATACAATGAGCAGTTCTTC.